This TCR beta chain was sequenced for a study of T-cell reconstitution after alpha-beta-depleted transplantation in children. The CDR3 runs 15 residues. The V and J ends lost 10 bases and 0 bases respectively, with 19 bases between them. Per germline, CDR1 MGHDK and CDR2 SYGVNS. Preparation of the TCRbeta library was carried out with unique molecular identifiers. TCRdb reanalysed the PCR reads using MiXCR and keeps one entry per CDR3 protein. The data contain fewer than 120,000 distinct CDR3 sequences, 9% to 12% of them seen just once; the ten biggest clones take up roughly 8%. This sequence joins TRBV25-1 and TRBJ2-7, with D perhaps given as TRBD1 or TRBD2 (5 bases each). The specimen comprised PBMCs from the stem cell graft donor, sampled from the stem cell graft. This clonotype originated in a human donor who donated a stem cell graft to a child with acute lymphoblastic leukemia. The CDR3 region has the DNA TGTGCCATCAGCCCCGGGACCCTCAACTCCTACGAGCAGTACTTC. It specifies CAISPGTLNSYEQYF.